A single sample is the source of the 16 T cell receptor beta chains below, sequenced in a study of blood T cell repertoires in COVID-19. The method was immunoSEQ multiplex PCR; TCRdb's version includes in-frame clones alone and lacks a portion of them. This table holds 200,000 to 250,000 clones, 87% found once. Sequencing was performed on PBMCs or T cells enriched from blood (not recorded which). Receptors originate from a man younger than 35 with acute COVID-19.

CDR3 loop: CASSWETSGISYEQYF. Here the CDR3 DNA reads TGTGCCAGCAGCTGGGAGACTAGCGGGATATCCTACGAGCAGTACTTC. This chain joins TRBV5-5 and TRBJ2-7; TRBD2 agrees at 11 bases. V lost 3 bases, J lost 1 base, and 6 bases stayed unmatched. CDR1 is SGHKS and CDR2 is YYEKEE in the germline V gene (reference sequence). This CDR3 has 16 residues.

The chain joins TRBV6-1 to TRBJ1-1, with D perhaps TRBD1 (5 bases). The CDR3 runs 15 residues. Germline-derived CDR1 and CDR2 are MNHNS and SASEGT. Trimming stripped 2 bases from V and 0 bases from J, with 10 bases between. CDR3 coding DNA: TGTGCCAGCAGTGAATTAGGCAGGGTGAACACTGAAGCTTTCTTT. Its translation is CASSELGRVNTEAFF.

The V gene is TRBV5-4, the J gene TRBJ2-2, with D uncertain. The V gene lost 5 bases and the J gene lost 0 bases, with 8 bases spanning the gap. There are 14 residues in the CDR3. Germline-derived CDR1 and CDR2 are SGHNT and YYREEE (reference sequence). The CDR3 nucleotides are TGTGCCAGCAGGCCGACACCGAACACCGGGGAGCTGTTTTTT. It encodes CASRPTPNTGELFF.

This rearrangement joins TRBV2 to TRBJ1-2, with TRBD1 matching over 9 bases. Germline V gene data show CDR1 as SNHLY and CDR2 as FYNNEI. The J segment lost 7 bases and the V segment lost 5 bases, leaving 5 bases of the junction unmatched. The CDR3 runs 13 residues. In nucleotides, the CDR3 is TGTGCCAGCAGTATGACAGGGGGTTTTGGCTACACCTTC. Its protein is CASSMTGGFGYTF. The complete variable domain, with remaining parts taken from reference TRBV2 and TRBJ1-2, reads EPEVTQTPSHQVTQMGQEVILRCVPISNHLYFYWYRQILGQKVEFLVSFYNNEISEKSEIFDDQFSVERPDGSNFTLKIRSTKLEDSAMYFCASSMTGGFGYTFGSGTRLTVV.

The gene calls are TRBV7-9 and TRBJ1-4; D unresolved. The CDR3 is 12 amino acids. Trimming removed 5 bases at V and 7 bases at J, with 8 bases between. The germline V gene encodes CDR1 SEHNR and CDR2 FQNEAQ (reference sequence). The CDR3 spells CASSRGVEKLFF. The CDR3 region has the DNA TGTGCCAGCAGCCGCGGCGTTGAAAAACTGTTTTTT.

This chain joins TRBV7-6 and TRBJ2-7; a weak D match, TRBD1 (5 bases). The CDR3 covers 13 residues. The V and J ends lost 5 bases and 6 bases respectively, with 14 bases between them. CDR1 is SGHVS and CDR2 is FNYEAQ in the germline V gene. The CDR3 coding sequence is TGTGCCAGCAGCCCCAGGGAATTTTCCGAGCAGTACTTC. Its translation: CASSPREFSEQYF.

Of note for this clone: The same CDR3 arises from other DNA sequences in this sample as well. The CDR3 loop is CSVGGSSYEQYF. CDR3 bases: TGCAGCGTTGGAGGGAGCTCCTACGAGCAGTACTTC. The chain has TRBV29-1 and TRBJ2-7; the D gene is possibly TRBD2 (5 bases). The germline CDR1 and CDR2 sequences are SQVTM and ANQGSEA. The germline V and J ends were trimmed by 4 bases and 0 bases, with 7 bases remaining between them. The CDR3 length is 12 residues.

This clone was detected a few times. This rearrangement joins TRBV4-2 to TRBJ1-4, with D perhaps matching TRBD1 (6 bases). From germline, CDR1 is LGHNA and CDR2 YNFKEQ. This CDR3 region has 16 residues. The germline V and J ends were trimmed by 0 bases and 7 bases, with 15 bases remaining between them. CDR3 amino acids: CASSQEGGAGSEKLFF. In DNA form, the CDR3 reads TGTGCCAGCAGCCAAGAAGGGGGGGCGGGGAGTGAAAAACTGTTTTTT.

J is TRBJ1-2 and V is TRBV28; D possibly corresponds to TRBD1 (5 bases). CDR3 length: 15 amino acids. The V and J ends lost 6 bases and 1 base respectively, with 15 bases between them. Germline V gene lookup returns CDR1 MDHEN and CDR2 SYDVKM. The CDR3 DNA follows: TGTGCCAGCAGCCTCCGGGGGAAGAATAACTATGGCTACACCTTC. This sequence encodes CASSLRGKNNYGYTF.

The chain employs TRBV14 and TRBJ1-2, with D perhaps TRBD1 (5 bases). In germline, CDR1 is SGHDN, CDR2 FVKESK. Deletions cut 5 bases from V and 4 bases from J, with 5 bases between. The CDR3 totals 11 residues. The CDR3 DNA is TGTGCCAGCAGCGACAGCTATGGCTACACCTTC. Encoded protein: CASSDSYGYTF.

This clone was seen just once. The chain couples TRBV7-4 to TRBJ2-1; D is uncertain. Trimming cost V 0 bases and J 8 bases, with 8 bases left between them. The CDR3 consists of 13 residues. In germline, CDR1 is SGHVT, CDR2 SQSDAQ. The CDR3 sequence is CASSLAPTDEQFF. CDR3 coding DNA: TGTGCCAGCAGCTTAGCCCCCACTGATGAGCAGTTCTTC.

This clone was seen just once. The chain joins TRBV27 to TRBJ2-1, with 8 bases that match TRBD2. Germline CDR1 reads MNHEY; CDR2 reads SMNVEV (reference sequence). CDR3 size: 14 residues. J gave up 14 bases and V 4 bases, and 13 bases lay outside the gene matches. The CDR3 DNA sequence: TGTGCCAGCAGTTCGAGCCGCGGGAGCGGGGGAAAGTTCTTC. Encoded protein: CASSSSRGSGGKFF.

This chain uses TRBV3-1 (or the pseudogene TRBV3-2) with TRBJ2-5, with 11 bases fitting TRBD1. The V gene's germline CDR1 is LGHDT and CDR2 YNNKEL (reference sequence). J lost 3 bases, V lost 2 bases, and 2 bases had no gene match. CDR3 length: 15 residues. This CDR3 reads CASSQPGQGEETQYF. CDR3 in DNA: TGTGCCAGCAGCCAACCGGGACAGGGGGAAGAGACCCAGTACTTC.

The rearrangement links TRBV28 to TRBJ1-1; TRBD1 might be the D (5 bases). V shed 4 bases and J shed 9 bases, with 9 bases lying between them. Germline-derived CDR1 and CDR2 are MDHEN and SYDVKM. The CDR3 is made up of 11 amino acids. This chain's CDR3 is CASSSGGKAFF. CDR3 DNA sequence: TGTGCCAGCAGTTCGGGGGGGAAAGCTTTCTTT.

The CDR3 here is CASSPTSGVLVGELFF. In nucleotides, the CDR3 is TGCGCCAGCAGCCCTACCTCCGGGGTACTAGTCGGGGAGCTGTTTTTT. J is TRBJ2-2 and V is TRBV5-1; tentative D call: TRBD2 (5 bases). CDR3 length: 16 amino acids. V dropped 4 bases and J dropped 7 bases, with 20 bases sitting between them. Germline assignment: CDR1 SGHRS and CDR2 YFSETQ.

V gene TRBV10-2 combines with J gene TRBJ2-2; TRBD2 matches 12 bases. CDR3 size: 15 residues. Losses at the gene ends were 8 bases for V and 4 bases for J; bases not matched to a gene: 5. Germline values: CDR1 WSHSY, CDR2 SAAADI. CDR3 nucleotides: TGCGCCAGCTCGCTAGCGGGGGGGAGCACCGGGGAGCTGTTTTTT. It is translated as CASSLAGGSTGELFF.